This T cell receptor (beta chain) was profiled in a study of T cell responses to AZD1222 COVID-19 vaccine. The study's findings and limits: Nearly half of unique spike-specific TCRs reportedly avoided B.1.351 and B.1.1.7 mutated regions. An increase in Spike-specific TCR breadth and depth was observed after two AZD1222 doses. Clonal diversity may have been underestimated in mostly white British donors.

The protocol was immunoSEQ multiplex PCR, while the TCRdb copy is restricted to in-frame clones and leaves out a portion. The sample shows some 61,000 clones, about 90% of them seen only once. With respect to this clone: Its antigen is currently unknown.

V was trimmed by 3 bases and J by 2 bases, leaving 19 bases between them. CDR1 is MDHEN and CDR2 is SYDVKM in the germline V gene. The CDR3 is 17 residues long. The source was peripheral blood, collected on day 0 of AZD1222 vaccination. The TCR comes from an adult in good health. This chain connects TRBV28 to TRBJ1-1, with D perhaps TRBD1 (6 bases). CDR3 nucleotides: TGTGCCAGCAGTTTCCGAGGACAGATCCGCCTCAACACTGAAGCTTTCTTT. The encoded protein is CASSFRGQIRLNTEAFF.